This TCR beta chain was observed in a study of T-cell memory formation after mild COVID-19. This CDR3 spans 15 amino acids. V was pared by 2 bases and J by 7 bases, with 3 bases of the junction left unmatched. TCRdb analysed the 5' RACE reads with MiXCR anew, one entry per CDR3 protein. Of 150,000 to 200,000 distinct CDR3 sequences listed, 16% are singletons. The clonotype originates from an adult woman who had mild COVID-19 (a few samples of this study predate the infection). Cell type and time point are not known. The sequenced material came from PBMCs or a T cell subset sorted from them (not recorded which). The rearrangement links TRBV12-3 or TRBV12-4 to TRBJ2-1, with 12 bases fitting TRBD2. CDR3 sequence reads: CASSLRLAGGNEQFF. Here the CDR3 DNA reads TGTGCCAGCAGTTTACGGCTAGCGGGGGGGAATGAGCAGTTCTTC.